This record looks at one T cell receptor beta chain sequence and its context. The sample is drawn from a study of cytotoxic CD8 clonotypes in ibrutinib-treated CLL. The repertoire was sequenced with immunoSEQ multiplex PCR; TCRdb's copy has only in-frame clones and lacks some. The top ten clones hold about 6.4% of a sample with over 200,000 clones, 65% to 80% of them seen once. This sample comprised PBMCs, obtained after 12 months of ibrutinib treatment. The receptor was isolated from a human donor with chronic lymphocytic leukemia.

Here the CDR3 reads CAWSVLGLSEQYF. The CDR3 DNA follows: TGTGCCTGGAGTGTACTCGGGCTATCCGAGCAGTACTTC. The genes are TRBV30 and TRBJ2-7; D is unresolved. This CDR3 contains 13 residues. Trimming removed 0 bases at V and 6 bases at J, with 12 bases between. Germline-derived CDR1 and CDR2 are GTSNPN and SVGIG (reference sequence). The variable domain in full, with the rest retrieved from reference TRBV30 and TRBJ2-7, is SQTIHQWPATLVQPVGSPLSLECTVEGTSNPNLYWYRQAAGRGLQLLFYSVGIGQISSEVPQNLSASRPQDRQFILSSKKLLLSDSGFYLCAWSVLGLSEQYFGPGTRLTVT.